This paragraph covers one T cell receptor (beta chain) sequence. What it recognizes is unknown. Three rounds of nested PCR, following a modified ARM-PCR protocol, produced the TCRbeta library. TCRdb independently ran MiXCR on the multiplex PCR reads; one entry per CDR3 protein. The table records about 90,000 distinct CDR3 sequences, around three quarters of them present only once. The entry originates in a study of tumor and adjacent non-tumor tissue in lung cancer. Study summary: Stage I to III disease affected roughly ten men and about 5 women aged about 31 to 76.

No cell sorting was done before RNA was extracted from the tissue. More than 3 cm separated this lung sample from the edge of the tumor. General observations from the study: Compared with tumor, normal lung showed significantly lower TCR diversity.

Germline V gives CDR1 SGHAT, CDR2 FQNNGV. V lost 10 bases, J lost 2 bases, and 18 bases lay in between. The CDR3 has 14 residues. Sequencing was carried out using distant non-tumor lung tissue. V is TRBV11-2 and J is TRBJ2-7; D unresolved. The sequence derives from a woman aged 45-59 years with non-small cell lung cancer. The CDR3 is CAIGLTDIAYEQYF. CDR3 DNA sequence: TGTGCCATCGGCCTGACGGATATTGCCTACGAGCAGTACTTC. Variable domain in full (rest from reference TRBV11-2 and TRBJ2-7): EAGVAQSPRYKIIEKRQSVAFWCNPISGHATLYWYQQILGQGPKLLIQFQNNGVVDDSQLPKDRFSAERLKGVDSTLKIQPAKLEDSAVYLCAIGLTDIAYEQYFGPGTRLTVT.